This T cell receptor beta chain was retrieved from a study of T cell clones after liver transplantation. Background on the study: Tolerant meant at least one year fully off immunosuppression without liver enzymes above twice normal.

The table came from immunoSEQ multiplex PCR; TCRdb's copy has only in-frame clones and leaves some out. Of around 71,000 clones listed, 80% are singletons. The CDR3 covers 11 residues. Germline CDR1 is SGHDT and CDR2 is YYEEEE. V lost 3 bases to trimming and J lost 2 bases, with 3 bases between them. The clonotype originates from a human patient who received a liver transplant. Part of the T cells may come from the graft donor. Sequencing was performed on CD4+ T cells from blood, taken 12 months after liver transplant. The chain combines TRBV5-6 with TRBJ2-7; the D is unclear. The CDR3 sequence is CASSYTYEQYF. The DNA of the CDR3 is TGTGCCAGCAGCTACACCTACGAGCAGTACTTC.